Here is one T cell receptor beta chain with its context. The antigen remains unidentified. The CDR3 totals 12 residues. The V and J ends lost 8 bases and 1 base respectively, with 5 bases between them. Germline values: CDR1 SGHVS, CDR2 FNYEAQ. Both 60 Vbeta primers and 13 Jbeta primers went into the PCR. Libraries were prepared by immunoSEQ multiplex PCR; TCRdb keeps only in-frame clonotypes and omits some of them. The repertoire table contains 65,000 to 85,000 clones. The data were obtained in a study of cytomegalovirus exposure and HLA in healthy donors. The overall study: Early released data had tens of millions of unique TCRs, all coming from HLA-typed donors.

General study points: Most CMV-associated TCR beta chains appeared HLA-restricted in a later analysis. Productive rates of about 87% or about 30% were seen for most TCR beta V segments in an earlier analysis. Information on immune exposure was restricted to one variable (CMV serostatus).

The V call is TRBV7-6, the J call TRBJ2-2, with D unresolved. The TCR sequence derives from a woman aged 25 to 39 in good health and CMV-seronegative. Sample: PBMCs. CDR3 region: CASGQNTGELFF. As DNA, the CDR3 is TGTGCCAGCGGGCAGAACACCGGGGAGCTGTTTTTT.